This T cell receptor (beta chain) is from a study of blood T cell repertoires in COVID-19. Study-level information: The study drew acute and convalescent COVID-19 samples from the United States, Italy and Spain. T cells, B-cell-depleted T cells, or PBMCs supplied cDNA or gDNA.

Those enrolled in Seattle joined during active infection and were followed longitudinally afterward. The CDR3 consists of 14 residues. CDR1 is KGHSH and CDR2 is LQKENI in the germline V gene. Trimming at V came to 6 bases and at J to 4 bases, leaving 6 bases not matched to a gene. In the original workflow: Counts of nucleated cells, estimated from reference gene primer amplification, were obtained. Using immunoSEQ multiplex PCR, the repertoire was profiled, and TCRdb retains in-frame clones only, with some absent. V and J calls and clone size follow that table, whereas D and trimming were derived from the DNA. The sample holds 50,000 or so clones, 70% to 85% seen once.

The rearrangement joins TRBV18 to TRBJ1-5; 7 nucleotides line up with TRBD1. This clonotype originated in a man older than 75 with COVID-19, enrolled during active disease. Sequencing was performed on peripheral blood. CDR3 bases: TGTGCCAGCTCGCAACAGGGGTTGAATCAGCCCCAGCATTTT. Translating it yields CASSQQGLNQPQHF.